This T cell receptor beta chain was sequenced during a study of CD8+CD57+ T cells in acquired aplastic anemia. Overall study: Yields of DNA that came from sorted CD4+ and CD8+ cells averaged roughly 3.2 ug. Healthy donors had, on average, approximately 9.9 million reads for their CD4+ cells.

Study-wide points: Simpson's diversity of CD8+ cells was not significantly different in patients compared with controls. The study identified twenty-nine CD8+ CDR3 sequences shared by patients and controls.

Genomic DNA constituted the template upon which TCR beta VDJ and CDR3 profiling was performed. In TCRdb, the reads were re-called with MiXCR into one record per CDR3 protein. The sample lists over 40,000 distinct CDR3 sequences; approximately 72% were seen once. In regard to this clonotype: Its antigen is undetermined.

Germline CDR1 LNHDA, CDR2 SQIVND (reference sequence). The CDR3 sequence is 16 residues long. Between the trimmed V and J ends, which lost 0 bases and 8 bases, there was a span of 16 bases. This TCR derives from a human donor in good health, serving as a control. This chain uses TRBV19 with TRBJ1-4; D not certain. The sequenced sample consisted of sorted CD4+, CD8+, or CD8+CD57+ T cells (not recorded which) from PBMCs. CDR3 sequence: CASSIDPTSEVEKLFF. The CDR3 nucleotides are TGTGCCAGTAGTATAGATCCGACTTCCGAGGTCGAAAAACTGTTTTTT.